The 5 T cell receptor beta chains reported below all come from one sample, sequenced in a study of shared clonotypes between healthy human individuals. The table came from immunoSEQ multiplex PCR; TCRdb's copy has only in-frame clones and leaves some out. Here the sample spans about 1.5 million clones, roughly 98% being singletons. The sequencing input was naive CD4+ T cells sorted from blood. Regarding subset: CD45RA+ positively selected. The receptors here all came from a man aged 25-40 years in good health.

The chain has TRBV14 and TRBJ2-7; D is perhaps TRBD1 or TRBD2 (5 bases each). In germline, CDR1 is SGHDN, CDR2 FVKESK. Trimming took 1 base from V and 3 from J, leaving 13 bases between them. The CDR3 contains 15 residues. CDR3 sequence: CASSQGFGTYYEQYF. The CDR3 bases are TGTGCCAGCAGCCAAGGGTTCGGGACGTACTACGAGCAGTACTTC.

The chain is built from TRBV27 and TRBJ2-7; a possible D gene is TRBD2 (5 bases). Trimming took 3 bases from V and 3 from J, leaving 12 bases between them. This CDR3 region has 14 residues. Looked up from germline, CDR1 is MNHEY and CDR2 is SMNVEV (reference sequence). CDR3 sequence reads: CASSFRRGFYEQYF. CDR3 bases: TGTGCCAGCAGTTTCAGAAGAGGGTTCTACGAGCAGTACTTC.

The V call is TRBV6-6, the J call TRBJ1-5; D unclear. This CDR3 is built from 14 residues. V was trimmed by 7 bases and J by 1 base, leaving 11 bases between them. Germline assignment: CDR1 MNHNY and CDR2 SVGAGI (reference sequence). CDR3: CASTKIGSNQPQHF. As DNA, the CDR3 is TGTGCCAGCACCAAGATTGGCAGCAATCAGCCCCAGCATTTT.

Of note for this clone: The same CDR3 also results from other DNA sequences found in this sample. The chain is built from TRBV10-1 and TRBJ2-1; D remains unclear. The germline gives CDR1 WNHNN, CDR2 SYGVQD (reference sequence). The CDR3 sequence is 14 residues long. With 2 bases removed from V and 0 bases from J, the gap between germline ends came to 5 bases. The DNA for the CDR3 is TGCGCCAGCAGTGAGACTTCCTCCTACAATGAGCAGTTCTTC. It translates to CASSETSSYNEQFF.

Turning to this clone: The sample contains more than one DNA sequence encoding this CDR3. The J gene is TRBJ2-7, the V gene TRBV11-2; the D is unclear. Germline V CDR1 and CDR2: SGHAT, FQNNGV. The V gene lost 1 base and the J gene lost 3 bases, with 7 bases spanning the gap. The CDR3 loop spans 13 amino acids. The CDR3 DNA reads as TGTGCCAGCAGCTTAGTACGGAGCTACGAGCAGTACTTC. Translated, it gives CASSLVRSYEQYF.